This TCR beta chain derives from a study of T cell repertoires in cytomegalovirus infection. Looking at the study overall: It was recently identified HLA-C-restricted and well-studied HLA-B-restricted CMV epitopes that the study used. CMV infection together with matching HLA type was indicated by public TCR beta signatures. Study-level results: Public TCR beta family frequency separated CMV-and-HLA carriers, including in an independent cohort.

This clonotype was found once. Its target is not known. TCRdb re-analysed the reads in MiXCR, keeping a single row per CDR3 protein. The sample includes about 270,000 distinct CDR3 sequences, 20% to 25% seen only once; the top ten take 15% to 20%. The V and J ends lost 4 bases and 6 bases respectively, with 9 bases between them. This CDR3 is built from 12 residues. CDR1 and CDR2 from the germline V gene are LNHDA and SQIVND (reference sequence). Specimen: cultured PBMCs, collected from culture after CMV antigen stimulation. This TCR was sampled from a human donor in good health (CMV status not recorded). Some clones in this sample may be carry-over from other donors' samples. This sequence joins TRBV19 and TRBJ1-1; D perhaps matches TRBD1 (5 bases). The CDR3 DNA follows: TGTGCCAGTAGTAAACGGGGCTCTGAAGCTTTCTTT. Translation: CASSKRGSEAFF.